One sample yielded the 23 T cell receptor beta chains listed below, sequenced in a study of blood T cells in healthy people across ages. The second PCR ran roughly 6 to 11 cycles with a sample-barcoded 5' primer and J-beta primers. A single record per CDR3 protein comes from TCRdb applying MiXCR to the 5' RACE reads. The data show about 510,000 distinct CDR3 sequences, with about 26% seen just once and roughly 3.5% held by the top ten. This sample was also put to use in a study of T cells of mothers and their children.

The source material was blood. These receptor sequences come from a boy aged 2 to 10 in good health.

This chain connects TRBV2 to TRBJ2-7; 8 bases are shared with TRBD2. V gave up 2 bases and J gave up 3 bases; unmatched junction bases: 0. This CDR3 comprises 13 residues. Germline V CDR1 and CDR2: SNHLY, FYNNEI. The CDR3 sequence is CASSELAGYEQYF. The CDR3, as DNA: TGTGCCAGCAGTGAACTAGCGGGCTACGAGCAGTACTTC.

V is TRBV28 and J is TRBJ2-1, with a weak D call TRBD1 (5 bases). Trimming stripped 6 bases from V and 10 bases from J, with 19 bases between. Per the germline V gene, CDR1 is MDHEN and CDR2 is SYDVKM. The CDR3 is made up of 14 amino acids. This CDR3 reads CASSPNLGRVEQFF. The CDR3, as DNA: TGTGCCAGCAGCCCAAACCTGGGCAGGGTGGAGCAGTTCTTC.

This chain connects TRBV11-2 to TRBJ2-5, with 10 bases fitting TRBD2. Germline loops: CDR1 SGHAT, CDR2 FQNNGV. This CDR3 has 15 amino acids. The V segment lost 5 bases and the J segment 4 bases; nucleotides outside the gene matches: 7. The CDR3 reads CASSLSGGSLETQYF. In nucleotides, the CDR3 is TGTGCCAGCAGCCTTAGCGGGGGGTCGTTAGAGACCCAGTACTTC.

DNA of the CDR3: TGTGCCAGCAGCGGACCCCGGGGCTACACCTTC. Amino acids: CASSGPRGYTF. The chain employs TRBV9 and TRBJ1-2; no firm D call. V shed 3 bases and J shed 8 bases, with 8 bases lying between them. The CDR3 is made up of 11 amino acids. Looked up from germline, CDR1 is SGDLS and CDR2 is YYNGEE.

J is TRBJ2-1 and V is TRBV2, with a weak D call TRBD2 (6 bases). The J call could be wrong; TRBJ2-5 is a better fit for the DNA end. The CDR3 spans 14 residues. CDR1 is SNHLY, CDR2 FYNNEI, per germline. The CDR3 region has the DNA TGTGCCAGCTTAGCCCGGACTAAACAAGAGACCCAGTACTTC. This codes for CASLARTKQETQYF.

This clonotype turned up a few times. The CDR3 sequence: CASRQATDTQYF. For the CDR3, the DNA is TGTGCCAGTCGACAGGCCACAGATACGCAGTATTTT. The gene calls are TRBV2 and TRBJ2-3, with a weak D call TRBD1 (6 bases). V lost 9 bases, J lost 2 bases, and 9 bases lay in between. This CDR3 has 12 amino acids. Germline CDR1 reads SNHLY; CDR2 reads FYNNEI.

The gene calls are TRBV10-3 and TRBJ1-4, with 9 nucleotides matching TRBD1. Germline V gene lookup returns CDR1 ENHRY and CDR2 SYGVKD. This CDR3 is 14 amino acids long. The V gene end was trimmed by 10 bases and the J gene end by 7 bases; junction bases not matched to a gene: 10. The CDR3 nucleotides are TGTGCCAGTTGGACAGGGGCGAAGTTTGAAAAACTGTTTTTT. Amino acid sequence: CASWTGAKFEKLFF.

There are a few counts of this clonotype. The chain carries TRBV9 and TRBJ2-2; D perhaps matches TRBD1 (5 bases). This CDR3 has 15 amino acids. With 1 base removed from V and 1 base from J, the gap between germline ends came to 8 bases. Germline-derived CDR1 and CDR2 are SGDLS and YYNGEE. CDR3 sequence reads: CASSVSGMNTGELFF. The CDR3 DNA reads as TGTGCCAGCAGCGTATCAGGGATGAACACCGGGGAGCTGTTTTTT. Drawing the rest from reference TRBV9 and TRBJ2-2, the complete variable domain is DSGVTQTPKHLITATGQRVTLRCSPRSGDLSVYWYQQSLDQGLQFLIQYYNGEERAKGNILERFSAQQFPDLHSELNLSSLELGDSALYFCASSVSGMNTGELFFGEGSRLTVL.

V and J are TRBV10-3 and TRBJ2-1; TRBD2 matches at 13 bases. The germline CDR1 and CDR2 sequences are ENHRY and SYGVKD. The CDR3 runs to 14 residues. V lost 6 bases and J lost 5; bases outside the gene matches: 1. The CDR3 nucleotides are TGTGCCATCAGCGGACTAGCGGGAGACAATGAGCAGTTCTTC. As protein: CAISGLAGDNEQFF.

This chain uses TRBV30 with TRBJ2-2; D gene ambiguous. CDR1 and CDR2 from the germline V gene are GTSNPN and SVGIG (reference sequence). The V end was cut by 0 bases, the J end by 5 bases, with 4 bases between. The CDR3 is 12 residues long. CDR3 bases: TGTGCCTGGAGTGTACGGACCGGGGAGCTGTTTTTT. It is translated as CAWSVRTGELFF.

V gene TRBV6-6 combines with J gene TRBJ2-7; 13 bases are a match to TRBD2. V lost 5 bases to trimming and J lost 2 bases; unmatched junction nucleotides: 3. Germline values: CDR1 MNHNY, CDR2 SVGAGI (reference sequence). This CDR3 has 15 amino acids. CDR3 sequence reads: CASSTLAGGPYEQYF. The CDR3 bases are TGTGCCAGCAGTACACTAGCGGGGGGGCCCTACGAGCAGTACTTC.

The chain employs TRBV11-1 and TRBJ1-3; no firm D call. CDR1 SGHAT and CDR2 FQDESV come from the germline V gene (reference sequence). V was clipped by 5 bases and J by 7 bases, with 18 bases between them. CDR3 length: 15 amino acids. CDR3 DNA sequence: TGTGCCAGCAGCCCGCCCCGCGGCCAGCGGAACACCATATATTTT. It yields the protein CASSPPRGQRNTIYF.

CDR3 protein: CASSPSGRHGYTF. For the CDR3, the DNA is TGTGCCAGCTCACCCTCAGGGCGGCATGGCTACACCTTC. The chain joins TRBV18 to TRBJ1-2, with D possibly TRBD1 on 5 matching bases. V dropped 3 bases and J dropped 6 bases, with 11 bases sitting between them. The CDR3 spans 13 residues. Germline V lookup: CDR1 KGHSH, CDR2 LQKENI.

This chain links TRBV20-1 with TRBJ2-3; D assignment may be TRBD1 or TRBD2 (5 bases each). CDR3 length equals 17 residues. The germline CDR1 and CDR2 sequences are DFQATT and SNEGSKA (reference sequence). Deletions cut 5 bases from V and 2 bases from J, with 23 bases between. In DNA, the CDR3 is TGCAGTGCTGCCCCAGCCGGGGCTCTGGGACCCACAGATACGCAGTATTTT. Residues: CSAAPAGALGPTDTQYF.

This clonotype was counted only a few times. The J gene is TRBJ2-5, the V gene TRBV5-1, with TRBD1 as a possible D gene (6 bases). V gave up 0 bases and J gave up 3 bases, with 12 bases separating them. From germline, CDR1 is SGHRS and CDR2 YFSETQ. CDR3 size: 15 residues. As DNA, the CDR3 is TGCGCCAGCAGCTTGGCCGACAGGAAAGAAGAGACCCAGTACTTC. Amino acid sequence: CASSLADRKEETQYF.

The chain has TRBV7-8 and TRBJ2-5; TRBD1 agrees at 7 bases. The junction had 10 bases not matched to a gene; V was cut back by 6 bases and J by 3 bases. The CDR3 has 15 residues. In germline, CDR1 is SGHVS, CDR2 FQNEAQ. CDR3 sequence: CASRRRGQPKETQYF. The CDR3 DNA sequence: TGTGCCAGCAGACGTAGGGGACAGCCCAAAGAGACCCAGTACTTC.

This clonotype was counted only a few times. The chain has TRBV29-1 and TRBJ2-5, with a tentative D call TRBD1 (6 bases). This CDR3 comprises 12 residues. The V end was cut by 6 bases, the J end by 4 bases, with 12 bases between. Germline V CDR1 and CDR2: SQVTM, ANQGSEA. CDR3 sequence: CSVPSRGETQYF. The CDR3 nucleotides are TGCAGCGTACCCAGCAGGGGAGAGACCCAGTACTTC. The variable domain in full, completed from reference TRBV29-1 and TRBJ2-5, reads SAVISQKPSRDICQRGTSLTIQCQVDSQVTMMFWYRQQPGQSLTLIATANQGSEATYESGFVIDKFPISRPNLTFSTLTVSNMSPEDSSIYLCSVPSRGETQYFGPGTRLLVL.

The V gene is TRBV7-9, the J gene TRBJ2-1; D is unresolved. Germline V lookup: CDR1 SEHNR, CDR2 FQNEAQ (reference sequence). The CDR3 totals 13 residues. V lost 0 bases to trimming and J lost 8 bases, with 8 bases between them. The CDR3 DNA reads as TGTGCCAGCAGCTTAGCCACAAGGGATGAGCAGTTCTTC. Translated, it gives CASSLATRDEQFF.

The CDR3 DNA reads as TGTGCCAGCAGCCAAGAAGGGAGAACGGGCGAGACCCAGTACTTC. This codes for CASSQEGRTGETQYF. This rearrangement joins TRBV4-2 to TRBJ2-5, with D possibly being TRBD2 (5 bases). The germline V gene encodes CDR1 LGHNA and CDR2 YNFKEQ. The ends were cut back, 0 bases at V and 5 bases at J, with 13 bases in the middle. The length of the CDR3 is 15 residues.

The V gene is TRBV6-6, the J gene TRBJ1-1, with 8 bases identical to TRBD1. This CDR3 is built from 15 residues. Germline lookup yields CDR1 MNHNY and CDR2 SVGAGI (reference sequence). Losses at the gene ends were 4 bases for V and 4 bases for J; bases not matched to a gene: 8. The CDR3: CASSSPGQGGTEAFF. In DNA form, the CDR3 reads TGTGCCAGCAGTTCCCCCGGACAGGGCGGCACTGAAGCTTTCTTT.

This clonotype was detected only a few times. V gene TRBV27 combines with J gene TRBJ2-5; a weak D match, TRBD2 (5 bases). Germline V lookup: CDR1 MNHEY, CDR2 SMNVEV (reference sequence). Trimming removed 6 bases at V and 5 bases at J, with 16 bases between. This CDR3 contains 14 residues. The CDR3 coding sequence is TGTGCCAGCAGACCTCTAGCAGGCGGGGAGACCCAGTACTTC. Residues: CASRPLAGGETQYF.

This clonotype has only a few counts. The chain has TRBV20-1 and TRBJ1-2, with TRBD1 identical over 8 bases. Looked up from germline, CDR1 is DFQATT and CDR2 is SNEGSKA (reference sequence). Trimming took 7 bases from V and 1 from J; bases not matched to a gene: 8. The CDR3 contains 14 residues. DNA of the CDR3: TGCAGTGTCCTTGGACAGGGTGATAACTATGGCTACACCTTC. Translation gives CSVLGQGDNYGYTF.

This clonotype has ten or more counts. This chain uses TRBV29-1 with TRBJ2-7; TRBD1 agrees at 9 bases. The CDR3 covers 11 residues. Germline V gene data show CDR1 as SQVTM and CDR2 as ANQGSEA. Trimming took 7 bases from V and 6 from J; bases not matched to a gene: 4. The CDR3 loop reads CSGGQGSEQYF. In nucleotides, the CDR3 is TGCAGCGGCGGACAGGGGTCCGAGCAGTACTTC.